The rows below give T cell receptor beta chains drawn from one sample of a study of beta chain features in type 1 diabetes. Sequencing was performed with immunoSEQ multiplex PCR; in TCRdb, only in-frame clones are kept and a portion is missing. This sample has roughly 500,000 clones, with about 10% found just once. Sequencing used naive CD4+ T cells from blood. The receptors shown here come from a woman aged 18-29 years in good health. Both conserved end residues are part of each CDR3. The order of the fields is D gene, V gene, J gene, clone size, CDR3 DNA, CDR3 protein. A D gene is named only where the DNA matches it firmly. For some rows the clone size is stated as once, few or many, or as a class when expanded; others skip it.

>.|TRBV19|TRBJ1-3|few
TGTGCCACCCGAAGGGGTGGTGGAAACACCATATATTTT
CATRRGGGNTIYF
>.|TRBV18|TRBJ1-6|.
TGTGCCAGCTCACCATCGGCAGGCGAGGGTTCACCCCTCCACTTT
CASSPSAGEGSPLHF
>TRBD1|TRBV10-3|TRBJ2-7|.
TGTGCCATCAGTGGGACAGGGGGGAACCCCTACGAGCAGTACTTC
CAISGTGGNPYEQYF
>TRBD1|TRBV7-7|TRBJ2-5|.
TGTGCCAGCAGCTCAGGCCGGGACAGGGGGCGAGAGACCCAGTACTTC
CASSSGRDRGRETQYF
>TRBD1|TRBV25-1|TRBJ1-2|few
TGTGCCAGCAGTGGGGGACAGGGGGTCGGCTACACCTTC
CASSGGQGVGYTF
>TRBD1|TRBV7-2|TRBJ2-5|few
TGTGCCAGCAGCACCGGGGTGGCAGGGGGCGATGAGACCCAGTACTTC
CASSTGVAGGDETQYF
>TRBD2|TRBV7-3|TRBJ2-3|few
TGTGCCAGCAGCCCCCGACTAGCGGGAGCAGATACGCAGTATTTT
CASSPRLAGADTQYF
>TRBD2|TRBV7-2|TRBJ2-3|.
TGTGCCAGCAGCTTAACGGGAGGGGCAGATACGCAGTATTTT
CASSLTGGADTQYF
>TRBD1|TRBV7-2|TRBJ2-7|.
TGTGCCAGCAGCCCAGGACAGGGTCCCTACGAGCAGTACTTC
CASSPGQGPYEQYF
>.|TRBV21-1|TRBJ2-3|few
TGTGCCAGCAGCAAAGCAAGTATCCGCAGGGATACGCAGTATTTT
CASSKASIRRDTQYF